The rows below give T cell receptor beta chains drawn from one sample of a study of identical twins. TCRdb fed the 5' RACE reads into MiXCR, producing one record per CDR3 protein. The profile shows roughly 190,000 distinct CDR3 sequences, about a sixth of them singletons. These sequences were also reported in another study, on T cells expressing NK-cell markers.

The sample was CD8+ T cells sorted from blood. All receptors derive from a woman aged 18-30 years in good health. CDR3s include the opening cysteine and the closing phenylalanine or tryptophan. The D gene is left open where the match is weak. Not every row has a clone size; where given, it reads once, few, many or a size class.

CDR3aa: CASSPRLAGAPDTQYF
CDR3nt: TGTGCCAGCAGCCCCCGACTAGCGGGAGCCCCAGATACGCAGTATTTT
abundance: few
d_gene: TRBD2
v_gene: TRBV3-1
j_gene: TRBJ2-3

CDR3aa: CASSLAWGQSEAFF
CDR3nt: TGTGCCAGCAGTTTAGCCTGGGGACAGTCTGAAGCTTTCTTT
abundance: many
d_gene: TRBD1
v_gene: TRBV12-3/TRBV12-4
j_gene: TRBJ1-1

CDR3aa: CASSPGTGVYTF
CDR3nt: TGTGCCAGCAGTCCCGGGACAGGGGTCTACACCTTC
abundance: many
d_gene: TRBD1
v_gene: TRBV12-3/TRBV12-4
j_gene: TRBJ1-2

CDR3aa: CASSEGLQGANTEAFF
CDR3nt: TGTGCCAGCAGTGAGGGCTTACAGGGGGCGAACACTGAAGCTTTCTTT
abundance: -
d_gene: TRBD1
v_gene: TRBV2
j_gene: TRBJ1-1

CDR3aa: CASSGTASGNTIYF
CDR3nt: TGTGCCAGCAGCGGGACAGCCTCTGGAAACACCATATATTTT
abundance: few
d_gene: -
v_gene: TRBV9
j_gene: TRBJ1-3

CDR3aa: CASSFRHSGANVLTF
CDR3nt: TGTGCCAGCAGCTTTCGACATTCTGGGGCCAACGTCCTGACTTTC
abundance: -
d_gene: -
v_gene: TRBV7-3
j_gene: TRBJ2-6

CDR3aa: CASSPGPNTGELFF
CDR3nt: TGTGCCAGCAGCCCCGGACCGAACACCGGGGAGCTGTTTTTT
abundance: many
d_gene: -
v_gene: TRBV9
j_gene: TRBJ2-2

CDR3aa: CASSQVWTDYEQYF
CDR3nt: TGCGCCAGCAGCCAAGTTTGGACTGACTACGAGCAGTACTTC
abundance: -
d_gene: -
v_gene: TRBV4-1
j_gene: TRBJ2-7

CDR3aa: CASSLVSPGLATYEQYF
CDR3nt: TGCGCCAGCAGCTTGGTATCTCCGGGACTAGCGACCTACGAGCAGTACTTC
abundance: few
d_gene: TRBD2
v_gene: TRBV5-1
j_gene: TRBJ2-7

CDR3aa: CASSELIGEQFF
CDR3nt: TGTGCCAGCAGTGAGCTAATAGGTGAGCAGTTCTTC
abundance: -
d_gene: -
v_gene: TRBV6-1
j_gene: TRBJ2-1

CDR3aa: CARNGRGREIVNTGELFF
CDR3nt: TGCGCCAGGAACGGAAGGGGGCGAGAAATTGTTAACACCGGGGAGCTGTTTTTT
abundance: few
d_gene: TRBD1
v_gene: TRBV5-1
j_gene: TRBJ2-2

CDR3aa: CASSLDLAGSNEQFF
CDR3nt: TGCGCCAGCAGCTTGGACCTAGCGGGATCAAATGAGCAGTTCTTC
abundance: -
d_gene: TRBD2
v_gene: TRBV5-1
j_gene: TRBJ2-1

CDR3aa: CASSPRFRDRVEKLFF
CDR3nt: TGTGCCAGCAGTCCACGGTTCCGGGACCGAGTAGAAAAACTGTTTTTT
abundance: -
d_gene: -
v_gene: TRBV27
j_gene: TRBJ1-4

CDR3aa: CASGVGEKLFF
CDR3nt: TGTGCCAGCGGCGTGGGTGAAAAACTGTTTTTT
abundance: -
d_gene: -
v_gene: TRBV12-3/TRBV12-4
j_gene: TRBJ1-4

CDR3aa: CAISESLAGGRETQYF
CDR3nt: TGTGCCATCAGTGAGAGCCTGGCGGGGGGTCGAGAGACCCAGTACTTC
abundance: -
d_gene: TRBD2
v_gene: TRBV10-3
j_gene: TRBJ2-5

CDR3aa: CASSWAEKLFF
CDR3nt: TGTGCCAGCAGCTGGGCTGAAAAACTGTTTTTT
abundance: few
d_gene: -
v_gene: TRBV5-5
j_gene: TRBJ1-4

CDR3aa: CASSFSGVIYEQYF
CDR3nt: TGTGCCAGCAGTTTTAGCGGGGTGATCTACGAGCAGTACTTC
abundance: few
d_gene: TRBD2
v_gene: TRBV12-3/TRBV12-4
j_gene: TRBJ2-7

CDR3aa: CASSPVGDTQYF
CDR3nt: TGCGCCAGCAGCCCGGTGGGAGATACGCAGTATTTT
abundance: -
d_gene: -
v_gene: TRBV5-1
j_gene: TRBJ2-3

CDR3aa: CASSFLGLAGSSSYNEQFF
CDR3nt: TGTGCCAGCAGTTTCCTGGGACTAGCGGGGTCAAGCTCCTACAATGAGCAGTTCTTC
abundance: -
d_gene: TRBD2
v_gene: TRBV6-5
j_gene: TRBJ2-1

CDR3aa: CASSVYEGNYEQYF
CDR3nt: TGTGCCAGCAGCGTATACGAGGGGAACTACGAGCAGTACTTC
abundance: -
d_gene: -
v_gene: TRBV9
j_gene: TRBJ2-7

CDR3aa: CSAGGAGPTDTQYF
CDR3nt: TGCAGCGCTGGAGGGGCAGGGCCCACAGATACGCAGTATTTT
abundance: many
d_gene: -
v_gene: TRBV29-1
j_gene: TRBJ2-3

CDR3aa: CASRLSGGNTGELFF
CDR3nt: TGCGCCAGCAGGCTTTCAGGGGGGAACACCGGGGAGCTGTTTTTT
abundance: few
d_gene: TRBD1
v_gene: TRBV5-1
j_gene: TRBJ2-2

CDR3aa: CASSYSSLQNNEQFF
CDR3nt: TGTGCCAGCAGTTACTCCAGCCTTCAGAACAATGAGCAGTTCTTC
abundance: many
d_gene: -
v_gene: TRBV6-2/TRBV6-3
j_gene: TRBJ2-1

CDR3aa: CASSYTGTGWREGELFF
CDR3nt: TGCGCCAGCAGCTATACCGGGACAGGATGGCGAGAAGGGGAGCTGTTTTTT
abundance: -
d_gene: TRBD1
v_gene: TRBV5-1
j_gene: TRBJ2-2

CDR3aa: CASYAGTGSDNEQFF
CDR3nt: TGTGCCAGCTACGCCGGGACAGGGTCGGACAATGAGCAGTTCTTC
abundance: few
d_gene: TRBD1
v_gene: TRBV9
j_gene: TRBJ2-1

CDR3aa: CASSLEAGGDPYNEQFF
CDR3nt: TGTGCCAGCAGTTTAGAGGCGGGGGGAGACCCCTACAATGAGCAGTTCTTC
abundance: few
d_gene: TRBD2
v_gene: TRBV12-3/TRBV12-4
j_gene: TRBJ2-1

CDR3aa: CASSYRGVAVEAFF
CDR3nt: TGTGCCAGCAGTTATAGGGGTGTTGCCGTTGAAGCTTTCTTT
abundance: few
d_gene: -
v_gene: TRBV7-6
j_gene: TRBJ1-1

CDR3aa: CSATEETQYF
CDR3nt: TGCAGTGCCACGGAAGAGACCCAGTACTTC
abundance: few
d_gene: -
v_gene: TRBV20-1
j_gene: TRBJ2-5

CDR3aa: CASSLDVEAFF
CDR3nt: TGTGCCAGCAGTTTGGACGTCGAAGCTTTCTTT
abundance: few
d_gene: -
v_gene: TRBV12-3/TRBV12-4
j_gene: TRBJ1-1

CDR3aa: CASSHDKGLAGIRETQYF
CDR3nt: TGTGCCAGCAGTCACGACAAGGGACTAGCGGGAATTCGGGAGACCCAGTACTTC
abundance: -
d_gene: TRBD2
v_gene: TRBV6-5
j_gene: TRBJ2-5

CDR3aa: CASSARTSGGYTDTQYF
CDR3nt: TGTGCCAGCAGCGCCCGGACTAGCGGGGGCTACACAGATACGCAGTATTTT
abundance: -
d_gene: TRBD2
v_gene: TRBV7-9
j_gene: TRBJ2-3

CDR3aa: CASRRLVYRDETGYGYTF
CDR3nt: TGTGCCAGCAGGCGACTGGTGTACAGGGACGAGACGGGGTATGGCTACACCTTC
abundance: few
d_gene: -
v_gene: TRBV6-2/TRBV6-3
j_gene: TRBJ1-2

CDR3aa: CASSVRSGGLYEQYF
CDR3nt: TGTGCCAGCAGCGTACGAAGCGGGGGACTCTACGAGCAGTACTTC
abundance: -
d_gene: TRBD2
v_gene: TRBV9
j_gene: TRBJ2-7